The 20 T cell receptor beta chains reported below all come from one sample, sequenced in a study of breast tumors, draining lymph nodes, adjacent tissues. MiXCR was run by TCRdb on the multiplex PCR reads, yielding one entry per CDR3 protein. The sample has under 250,000 distinct CDR3 sequences, about 30% seen once. Breast cancer patients provided tissue from their axillary draining lymph nodes. Sequencing was carried out using axillary lymph node tissue. These receptors came from a female donor with breast cancer. Some clones in this sample may be carry-over from other donors' samples.

On this clonotype itself: A much bigger clone sits one base away, suggesting this may be a read error. The gene calls are TRBV29-1 and TRBJ1-1; D not certain. Per the germline V gene, CDR1 is SQVTM and CDR2 is ANQGSEA. The CDR3 covers 12 residues. Between the trimmed V and J ends, which lost 4 bases and 0 bases, there was a span of 6 bases. The CDR3 sequence is CSVAGLNTEAFF. For the CDR3, the DNA is TGCAGCGTTGCAGGATTGAACACTGAAGCTTTCTTT. The complete variable domain, with remaining parts taken from reference TRBV29-1 and TRBJ1-1, reads SAVISQKPSRDICQRGTSLTIQCQVDSQVTMMFWYRQQPGQSLTLIATANQGSEATYESGFVIDKFPISRPNLTFSTLTVSNMSPEDSSIYLCSVAGLNTEAFFGQGTRLTVV.

This clonotype was recorded at least ten times. The chain recombines TRBV12-3 or TRBV12-4 with TRBJ2-3, with D uncertain. This CDR3 region has 17 residues. With 0 bases removed from V and 0 bases from J, the gap between germline ends came to 13 bases. The CDR3 DNA follows: TGTGCCAGCAGTTTAGCCACCCATGTAATAAGCACAGATACGCAGTATTTT. The encoded protein is CASSLATHVISTDTQYF.

The rearrangement joins TRBV29-1 to TRBJ2-6; D gene ambiguous. CDR3 length: 12 amino acids. Per the germline V gene, CDR1 is SQVTM and CDR2 is ANQGSEA. The V gene lost 4 bases and the J gene lost 4 bases, with 5 bases spanning the gap. CDR3 region: CSVGLGANVLTF. The CDR3 DNA sequence: TGCAGCGTTGGTCTGGGGGCCAACGTCCTGACTTTC.

This clonotype turned up a few times. The V call is TRBV15, the J call TRBJ1-5; D is undetermined. There are 12 residues in the CDR3. The germline V and J ends were trimmed by 4 bases and 4 bases, with 5 bases remaining between them. CDR1 is LNHNV and CDR2 is YYDKDF in the germline V gene (reference sequence). The CDR3 DNA sequence: TGTGCCACCAGCAAAGAGAATCAGCCCCAGCATTTT. Protein sequence: CATSKENQPQHF.

Many counts were recorded for this clonotype. The CDR3 here is CSARTSGNTGELFF. The CDR3 DNA sequence: TGCAGTGCCCGGACTAGCGGGAACACCGGGGAGCTGTTTTTT. V usage is TRBV20-1 and J usage is TRBJ2-2, with 10 positions matching TRBD2. The CDR3 sequence is 14 residues long. Trimming cost V 6 bases and J 1 base; bases outside gene matches: 2. Germline CDR1 reads DFQATT; CDR2 reads SNEGSKA (reference sequence).

This clonotype was recorded at least ten times. The chain employs TRBV20-1 and TRBJ2-7; TRBD1 or TRBD2 may be the D gene (5 bases each). CDR3 length: 13 residues. The germline V and J ends were trimmed by 4 bases and 6 bases, with 16 bases remaining between them. From germline, CDR1 is DFQATT and CDR2 SNEGSKA (reference sequence). Here the CDR3 reads CSATLGTFGEQYF. In nucleotides, the CDR3 is TGCAGTGCTACCCTCGGGACCTTTGGCGAGCAGTACTTC.

There are many counts of this clonotype. The rearrangement uses TRBV20-1 and TRBJ2-1; 12 nucleotides line up with TRBD2. This CDR3 is 18 amino acids long. The germline gives CDR1 DFQATT, CDR2 SNEGSKA (reference sequence). J was trimmed by 8 bases and V by 1 base; bases with no gene match: 15. The CDR3 region has the DNA TGCAGTGCTAGAGCCCCAGGACTAGCGGGATTACGTCTGGATGAGCAGTTCTTC. Encoded protein: CSARAPGLAGLRLDEQFF.

This clonotype was counted ten times or more. V is TRBV5-1 and J is TRBJ2-1; possible D gene TRBD2, 6 bases. Trimming stripped 0 bases from V and 8 bases from J, with 15 bases between. This CDR3 region has 15 residues. The germline V gene has CDR1 SGHRS and CDR2 YFSETQ. In DNA, the CDR3 is TGCGCCAGCAGCTTGGTATATGGCGGGACTGATGAGCAGTTCTTC. It yields the protein CASSLVYGGTDEQFF.

To note about this clonotype: At one end, the junction sequence differs from germline, possibly due to a read error. This chain links TRBV15 with TRBJ2-3; 14 positions match TRBD2. The CDR3 has 18 residues. CDR1 and CDR2 from the germline V gene are LNHNV and YYDKDF (reference sequence). CDR3 sequence: CATSSAGGLAGEEDTQYF. The CDR3 DNA follows: TGTGCCACAAGCAGTGCTGGGGGACTAGCGGGAGAGGAAGATACGCAGTATTTT.

About this clonotype: At one of its ends the junction is not consistent with the germline gene, which may arise from a read error. This chain connects TRBV12-3 or TRBV12-4 to TRBJ2-7; D possibly corresponds to TRBD2 (5 bases). The CDR3 sequence is 13 residues long. CDR3 amino acids: CASWRTDSYEQYF. The CDR3 region has the DNA TGTGCCAGTTGGAGGACGGACTCCTACGAGCAATACTTC.

This clonotype occurred many times. The chain couples TRBV5-1 to TRBJ2-1, with 9 bases fitting TRBD1. Unmatched junction bases numbered 11, after V lost 3 bases and J lost 7 bases. The CDR3 consists of 16 residues. CDR1 SGHRS and CDR2 YFSETQ come from the germline V gene. The CDR3 DNA reads as TGCGCCAGCAGCTCCTCAATACAGGGGGCGCTTAATGAGCAGTTCTTC. The encoded protein is CASSSSIQGALNEQFF.

This clonotype was counted at least ten times. The CDR3 coding sequence is TGCGCCAGCAGCCCGACTAGCGAAGCCGAGACCCAGTACTTC. Residues: CASSPTSEAETQYF. The V and J genes are TRBV5-1 and TRBJ2-5, with 8 nucleotides matching TRBD2. Trimming took 4 bases from V and 5 from J; bases not matched to a gene: 7. The CDR3 loop spans 14 amino acids. The germline gives CDR1 SGHRS, CDR2 YFSETQ.

This clonotype was detected ten times or more. V gene TRBV5-4 combines with J gene TRBJ1-1; D call uncertain. Trimming stripped 4 bases from V and 6 bases from J, with 10 bases between. CDR3 size: 12 residues. The germline V gene has CDR1 SGHNT and CDR2 YYREEE (reference sequence). CDR3 protein: CASSGDFPEAFF. The CDR3 DNA is TGTGCCAGCAGCGGCGACTTTCCTGAAGCTTTCTTT.

This clonotype was recorded many times. CDR3 residues: CASSLGFGYTF. Here the CDR3 DNA reads TGTGCCAGCAGCTTAGGATTTGGCTACACCTTC. V usage is TRBV7-9 and J usage is TRBJ1-2; D is undetermined. V gave up 1 base and J gave up 7 bases, with 4 bases separating them. This CDR3 is 11 amino acids long. Germline V gene lookup returns CDR1 SEHNR and CDR2 FQNEAQ (reference sequence).

The chain carries TRBV29-1 and TRBJ2-7; 9 positions match TRBD1. There are 15 residues in the CDR3. Unmatched junction bases numbered 13, after V lost 5 bases and J lost 5 bases. The germline CDR1 and CDR2 sequences are SQVTM and ANQGSEA. CDR3 DNA: TGCAGCGTTATTACCGGGACAGGGCTCTTAGACGAGCAGTACTTC. This codes for CSVITGTGLLDEQYF.

In its sample, this clonotype was seen many times. The chain carries TRBV19 and TRBJ2-3, with D maybe TRBD2 (5 bases). Trimming stripped 3 bases from V and 4 bases from J, with 11 bases between. Germline loops: CDR1 LNHDA, CDR2 SQIVND (reference sequence). The CDR3 covers 14 residues. In DNA, the CDR3 is TGTGCCAGTAGTATTTCGGGGTATGCAGATACGCAGTATTTT. Its protein is CASSISGYADTQYF.

Many counts were recorded for this clonotype. This could be a read error, since a much larger clone is one nucleotide away. V gene TRBV11-2 combines with J gene TRBJ1-6; D is ambiguous. Per the germline V gene, CDR1 is SGHAT and CDR2 is FQNNGV. Between the trimmed V and J ends, which lost 2 bases and 13 bases, there was a span of 21 bases. There are 16 residues in the CDR3. CDR3 residues: CASSLLPDTSGSPLHF. As DNA, the CDR3 is TGTGCCAGCAGCTTACTCCCCGACACCTCGGGATCCCCCCTCCACTTT.

This clonotype occurred many times. The J gene is TRBJ2-2, the V gene TRBV20-1; TRBD2 aligns across 11 bases. Germline assignment: CDR1 DFQATT and CDR2 SNEGSKA (reference sequence). This CDR3 is 15 amino acids long. V lost 6 bases and J lost 1; bases outside the gene matches: 4. The CDR3 protein is CSARTSGRNTGELFF. The CDR3 bases are TGCAGTGCCCGAACTAGCGGGAGGAACACCGGGGAGCTGTTTTTT.

This clonotype was counted many times. The gene calls are TRBV4-1 and TRBJ2-7; the D call may be TRBD1 or TRBD2 (5 bases each). Germline lookup yields CDR1 MGHRA and CDR2 YSYEKL. Trimming shortened V by 4 bases and J by 4 bases, and 14 bases separated the two germline ends. The CDR3 is 14 residues long. The CDR3 reads CASSREPGPYEQYF. CDR3 nucleotides: TGCGCCAGCAGCCGGGAGCCAGGGCCATACGAGCAGTACTTC.

This chain joins TRBV7-9 and TRBJ2-7; weak D call: TRBD1 (6 bases). Trimming took off 5 bases at V and 4 bases at J, with 18 bases between the two ends. The CDR3 is made up of 15 amino acids. Germline-derived CDR1 and CDR2 are SEHNR and FQNEAQ (reference sequence). Here the CDR3 reads CASSSSHRDGYEQYF. CDR3 nucleotide sequence: TGTGCCAGCAGCAGCAGTCACAGGGACGGATACGAGCAGTACTTC.